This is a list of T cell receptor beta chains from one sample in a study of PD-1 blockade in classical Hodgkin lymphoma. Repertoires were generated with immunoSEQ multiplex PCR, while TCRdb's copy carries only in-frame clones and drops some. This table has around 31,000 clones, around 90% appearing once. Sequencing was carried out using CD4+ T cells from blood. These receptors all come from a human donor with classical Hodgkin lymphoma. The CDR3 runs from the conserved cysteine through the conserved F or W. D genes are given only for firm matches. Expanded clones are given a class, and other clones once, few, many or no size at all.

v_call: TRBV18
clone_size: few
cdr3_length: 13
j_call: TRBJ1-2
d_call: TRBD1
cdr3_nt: TGTGCCAGCTCACCGGACAGGAACTATGGCTACACCTTC
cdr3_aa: CASSPDRNYGYTF

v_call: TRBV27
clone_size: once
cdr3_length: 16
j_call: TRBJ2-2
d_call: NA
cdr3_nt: TGTGCCAGCAACCCCCGCGGGGGCTCGAACACCGGGGAGCTGTTTTTT
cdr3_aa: CASNPRGGSNTGELFF

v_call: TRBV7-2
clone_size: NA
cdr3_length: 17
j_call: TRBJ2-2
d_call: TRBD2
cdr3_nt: TGTGCCAGCAGCCCAACTAGCGGGAGGGCCGTTACCGGGGAGCTGTTTTTT
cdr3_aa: CASSPTSGRAVTGELFF

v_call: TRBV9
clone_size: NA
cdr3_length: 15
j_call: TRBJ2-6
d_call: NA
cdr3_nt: TGTGCCAGCAGCCCCCGGCCCTCTGGGGCCAACGTCCTGACTTTC
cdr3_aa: CASSPRPSGANVLTF

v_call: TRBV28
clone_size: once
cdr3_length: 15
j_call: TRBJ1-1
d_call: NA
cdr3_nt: TGTGCCAGCAGTCTGGACATAATACCTTATAATGAAGCTTTCTTT
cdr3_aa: CASSLDIIPYNEAFF

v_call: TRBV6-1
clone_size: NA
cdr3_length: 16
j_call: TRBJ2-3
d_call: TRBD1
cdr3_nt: TGTGCCAGCAGTGTCACCGGGACAGACTATCCAGATACGCAGTATTTT
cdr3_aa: CASSVTGTDYPDTQYF

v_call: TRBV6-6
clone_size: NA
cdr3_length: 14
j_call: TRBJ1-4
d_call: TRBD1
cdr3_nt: TGTGCCACCAGGCCGGGACAGGGGTATGAAAAACTGTTTTTT
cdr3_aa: CATRPGQGYEKLFF

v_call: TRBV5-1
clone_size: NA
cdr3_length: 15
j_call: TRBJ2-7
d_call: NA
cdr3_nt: TGCGCCAGCAGCTCGAGTCCGGGGAGCTCCTACGAGCAGTACTTC
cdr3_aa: CASSSSPGSSYEQYF

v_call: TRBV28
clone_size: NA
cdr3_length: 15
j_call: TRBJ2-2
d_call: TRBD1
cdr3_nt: TGTGCCAGCAGTTCCGGGACAGATAACACCGGGGAGCTGTTTTTT
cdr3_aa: CASSSGTDNTGELFF

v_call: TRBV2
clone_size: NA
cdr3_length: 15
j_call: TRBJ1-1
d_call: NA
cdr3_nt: TGTGCCAGCACTAGGTTGGGGGGCATGAGGGCTGAAGCTTTCTTT
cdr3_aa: CASTRLGGMRAEAFF

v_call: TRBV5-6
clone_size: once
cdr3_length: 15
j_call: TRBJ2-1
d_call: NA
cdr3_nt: TGTGCCAGCAGCAAACCGGGACCGGGCTACAATGAGCAGTTCTTC
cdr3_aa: CASSKPGPGYNEQFF

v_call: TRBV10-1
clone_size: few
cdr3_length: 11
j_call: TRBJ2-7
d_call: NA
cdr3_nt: TGCGCCAGCAGTGGGGGATACGAGCAGTACTTC
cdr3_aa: CASSGGYEQYF

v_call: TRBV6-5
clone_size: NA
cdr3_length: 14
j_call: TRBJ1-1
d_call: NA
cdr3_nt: TGTGCCAGCAGCCGGGACATCCGGCGGACTGAAGCTTTCTTT
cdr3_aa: CASSRDIRRTEAFF

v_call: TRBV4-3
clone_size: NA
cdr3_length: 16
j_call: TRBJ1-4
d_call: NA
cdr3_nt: TGCGCCAGCAGCCAAGACTTTAAGGGAGCTAATGAAAAACTGTTTTTT
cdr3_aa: CASSQDFKGANEKLFF

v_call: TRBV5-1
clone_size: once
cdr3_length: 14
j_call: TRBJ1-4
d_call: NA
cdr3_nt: TGCGCCAGCAGCTTGGCGGGGGCTAATGAAAAACTGTTTTTT
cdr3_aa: CASSLAGANEKLFF

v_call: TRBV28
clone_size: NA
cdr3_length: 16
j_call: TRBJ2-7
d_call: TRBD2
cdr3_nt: TGTGCCAGCAGCCCCAGAGGACTAGCGGGAGGAAACGAGCAGTACTTC
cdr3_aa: CASSPRGLAGGNEQYF

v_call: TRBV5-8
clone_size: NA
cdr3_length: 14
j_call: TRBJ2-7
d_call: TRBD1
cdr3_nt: TGTGCCAGCAGCCCGGGACAGGGGGGGTTCGAGCAGTACTTC
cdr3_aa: CASSPGQGGFEQYF

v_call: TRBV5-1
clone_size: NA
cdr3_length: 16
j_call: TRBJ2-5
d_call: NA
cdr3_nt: TGCGCCAGCAGCTTGATGAGTCAGGCCGGGCGGGAGACCCAGTACTTC
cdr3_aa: CASSLMSQAGRETQYF

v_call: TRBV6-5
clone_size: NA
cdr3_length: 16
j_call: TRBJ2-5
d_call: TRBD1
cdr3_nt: TGTGCCAGCAGTTACTCAAAGGGACAGGGCTGGGAGACCCAGTACTTC
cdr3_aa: CASSYSKGQGWETQYF

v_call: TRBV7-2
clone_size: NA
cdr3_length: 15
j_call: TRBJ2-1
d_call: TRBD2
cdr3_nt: TGTGCCAGCAGCGCACGGACTAGCGGGGAGAATGAGCAGTTCTTC
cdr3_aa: CASSARTSGENEQFF